This TCR beta chain came from a study of T cell responses to AZD1222 COVID-19 vaccine. Germline V lookup: CDR1 MNHEY, CDR2 SVGEGT. This CDR3 spans 16 amino acids. Unmatched junction bases numbered 9, after V lost 3 bases and J lost 4 bases. Data came from immunoSEQ multiplex PCR; TCRdb stores just in-frame clones and leaves some out. The sample has fewer than 130,000 clones, 90% to 95% seen once; the top ten hold roughly 2%. V is TRBV6-2 or TRBV6-3 and J is TRBJ2-1; 7 nucleotides line up with TRBD2. This TCR came from an adult in good health. This specimen consisted of peripheral blood, obtained on day 0 of AZD1222 vaccination. The CDR3 DNA reads TGTGCCAGCAGTTATTCGGCGGGGGTCCCTTACAATGAGCAGTTCTTC. Translation: CASSYSAGVPYNEQFF.